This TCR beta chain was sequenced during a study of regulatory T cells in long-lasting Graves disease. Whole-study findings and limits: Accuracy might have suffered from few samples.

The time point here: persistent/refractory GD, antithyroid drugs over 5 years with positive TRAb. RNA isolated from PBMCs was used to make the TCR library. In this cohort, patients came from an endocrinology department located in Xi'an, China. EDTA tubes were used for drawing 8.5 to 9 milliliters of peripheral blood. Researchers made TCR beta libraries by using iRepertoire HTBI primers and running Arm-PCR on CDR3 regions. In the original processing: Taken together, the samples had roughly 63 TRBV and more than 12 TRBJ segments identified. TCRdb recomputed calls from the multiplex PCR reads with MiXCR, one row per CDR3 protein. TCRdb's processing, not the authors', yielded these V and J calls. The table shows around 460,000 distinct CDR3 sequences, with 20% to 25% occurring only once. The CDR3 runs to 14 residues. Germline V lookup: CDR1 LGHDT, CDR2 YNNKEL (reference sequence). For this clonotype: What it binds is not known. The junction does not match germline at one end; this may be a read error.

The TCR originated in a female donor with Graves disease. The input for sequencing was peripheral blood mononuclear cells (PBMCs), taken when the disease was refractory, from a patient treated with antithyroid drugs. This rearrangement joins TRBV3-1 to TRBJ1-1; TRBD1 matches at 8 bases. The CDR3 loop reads CANSHLQRDRTVFF. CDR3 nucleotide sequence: TGTGCCAACAGCCACCTCCAACGGGACAGGACGGTTTTCTTT.